What follows are 20 T cell receptor beta chains derived from one specimen sequenced in a study of blood T cell repertoires in COVID-19. Profiled with immunoSEQ multiplex PCR; TCRdb holds only in-frame clones, not every one. The data show 170,000 or so clones, 80% to 90% seen once. Source material: PBMCs or T cells enriched from blood (not recorded which). Source of these receptors: a woman under 30 who had recovered from COVID-19.

V usage is TRBV27 and J usage is TRBJ2-2; D is undetermined. With 3 bases removed from V and 7 bases from J, the gap between germline ends came to 6 bases. Germline CDR1 MNHEY, CDR2 SMNVEV (reference sequence). The CDR3 contains 12 residues. Here the CDR3 DNA reads TGTGCCAGCAGTTTGAGTGACGGGGAGCTGTTTTTT. This codes for CASSLSDGELFF.

The V gene is TRBV5-1, the J gene TRBJ1-3, with 7 positions matching TRBD1. This CDR3 contains 14 residues. The germline CDR1 and CDR2 sequences are SGHRS and YFSETQ. The V gene end was trimmed by 4 bases and the J gene end by 1 base; junction bases not matched to a gene: 2. Written as DNA, the CDR3 is TGCGCCAGCAGCCTGGGACAGTCTGGAAACACCATATATTTT. Translation gives CASSLGQSGNTIYF.

The chain uses TRBV4-3 and TRBJ1-4; 8 bases align to TRBD1. The CDR3 is 17 amino acids. Trimming took 4 bases from V and 8 from J; bases not matched to a gene: 15. The germline gives CDR1 LGHNA, CDR2 YSLEER. The chain's CDR3 is CASSLVDPGQVREKLFF. The CDR3 DNA sequence: TGCGCCAGCAGCCTGGTTGATCCGGGACAGGTGAGAGAAAAACTGTTTTTT.

The rearrangement links TRBV7-9 to TRBJ2-5, with D possibly TRBD2 on 5 matching bases. The CDR3 spans 13 residues. Germline CDR1 reads SEHNR; CDR2 reads FQNEAQ (reference sequence). Trimming removed 0 bases at V and 4 bases at J, with 6 bases between. CDR3 region: CASSLAGVETQYF. DNA for the CDR3: TGTGCCAGCAGCTTAGCGGGAGTAGAGACCCAGTACTTC.

This chain uses TRBV27 with TRBJ1-2; 7 bases are shared with TRBD1. The length of the CDR3 is 13 residues. Germline CDR1 MNHEY, CDR2 SMNVEV (reference sequence). The trim removed 5 bases at V and 2 bases at J, leaving 2 bases unmatched. The CDR3 DNA reads as TGTGCCAGCAGTCCCAGGGGGAACTATGGCTACACCTTC. This gives the protein CASSPRGNYGYTF.

The V call is TRBV28, the J call TRBJ1-2; D remains unclear. Germline loops: CDR1 MDHEN, CDR2 SYDVKM. This CDR3 has 14 residues. V lost 6 bases, J lost 4 bases, and 15 bases lay in between. The CDR3 DNA is TGTGCCAGCAGCCGCTCCGGGTATAGCTATGGCTACACCTTC. It encodes CASSRSGYSYGYTF.

This CDR3 reads CASSPDRGNQPQHF. The CDR3 region has the DNA TGTGCCAGCAGTCCGGACAGGGGGAATCAGCCCCAGCATTTT. This sequence joins TRBV27 and TRBJ1-5, with 10 positions matching TRBD1. This CDR3 comprises 14 residues. Per germline, CDR1 MNHEY and CDR2 SMNVEV (reference sequence). V lost 5 bases to trimming and J lost 4 bases; unmatched junction nucleotides: 2.

The J gene is TRBJ2-2, the V gene TRBV7-2; 9 nucleotides line up with TRBD2. CDR1 is SGHTA and CDR2 is FQGNSA in the germline V gene. The CDR3 runs to 16 residues. Unmatched junction bases numbered 4, after V lost 2 bases and J lost 3 bases. CDR3 protein: CASSLNGGGDTGELFF. The CDR3 DNA reads TGTGCCAGCAGCTTAAATGGCGGGGGGGACACCGGGGAGCTGTTTTTT.

The V call is TRBV7-9, the J call TRBJ2-3, with TRBD2 as a possible D gene (7 bases). V was trimmed by 7 bases and J by 3 bases, leaving 14 bases between them. Germline CDR1 reads SEHNR; CDR2 reads FQNEAQ (reference sequence). The CDR3 consists of 14 residues. The CDR3 region has the DNA TGTGCCAGCACCCGAGGGGGGGGAACAGATACGCAGTATTTT. Residues: CASTRGGGTDTQYF.

The genes are TRBV30 and TRBJ1-2, with D possibly matching TRBD1 (5 bases). Trimming cost V 1 base and J 4 bases, with 10 bases left between them. Looked up from germline, CDR1 is GTSNPN and CDR2 is SVGIG (reference sequence). CDR3 length: 13 residues. The CDR3 coding sequence is TGTGCCTGGAGTGACCGGGGGATCTATGGCTACACCTTC. Translation: CAWSDRGIYGYTF.

J is TRBJ1-4 and V is TRBV2; 7 bases agree with TRBD1. The CDR3 is made up of 14 amino acids. V lost 7 bases and J lost 6; bases outside the gene matches: 8. CDR1 is SNHLY and CDR2 is FYNNEI in the germline V gene. In nucleotides, the CDR3 is TGTGCCAGCAACCGACAGGGAGTGTATGAAAAACTGTTTTTT. Its protein product is CASNRQGVYEKLFF.

This sequence joins TRBV19 and TRBJ2-2; TRBD2 matches at 13 bases. The germline V gene has CDR1 LNHDA and CDR2 SQIVND (reference sequence). The CDR3 spans 17 residues. Trimming cost V 5 bases and J 1 base; bases outside gene matches: 4. This CDR3 is CASSSGLAGMNTGELFF. Written as DNA, the CDR3 is TGTGCCAGTAGTTCGGGACTAGCGGGGATGAACACCGGGGAGCTGTTTTTT.

V gene TRBV2 combines with J gene TRBJ2-3; D possibly corresponds to TRBD2 (5 bases). Trimming pared 6 bases from V and 6 bases from J, leaving 7 bases between. The CDR3 runs 11 residues. CDR1 and CDR2 (germline): SNHLY, FYNNEI. The CDR3 DNA reads TGTGCCAGCAGCGCGGGTGATACGCAGTATTTT. Protein: CASSAGDTQYF.

V is TRBV4-1 and J is TRBJ1-2; 7 nucleotides align to TRBD1. The J segment lost 8 bases and the V segment lost 1 base, leaving 7 bases of the junction unmatched. Germline lookup yields CDR1 MGHRA and CDR2 YSYEKL. The CDR3 runs to 14 residues. CDR3 DNA sequence: TGCGCCAGCAGCCAAGTAGAGGGGGCAGGCGGCTACACCTTC. Encoded protein: CASSQVEGAGGYTF.

The sample holds a few counts of this clone. The chain uses TRBV4-1 and TRBJ1-5, with no clear D. The ends were cut back, 3 bases at V and 1 base at J, with 10 bases in the middle. This CDR3 contains 15 residues. Germline assignment: CDR1 MGHRA and CDR2 YSYEKL. The CDR3 region has the DNA TGCGCCAGCAGCCAGACCGGGTTAAGCAATCAGCCCCAGCATTTT. It specifies CASSQTGLSNQPQHF.

The chain uses TRBV7-2 and TRBJ2-7; D gene unclear. The ends were cut back, 2 bases at V and 0 bases at J, with 8 bases in the middle. This CDR3 is built from 14 residues. The V gene's germline CDR1 is SGHTA and CDR2 FQGNSA. The CDR3 nucleotides read TGTGCCAGCAGCTTAAGGCGCGGCTCCTACGAGCAGTACTTC. This gives the protein CASSLRRGSYEQYF.

The chain has TRBV19 and TRBJ1-1; 9 nucleotides match TRBD1. Germline values: CDR1 LNHDA, CDR2 SQIVND (reference sequence). The CDR3 spans 14 residues. After removal of 10 bases from V and 3 bases from J, the junction contained 9 bases not matched to a gene. The CDR3: CATLNRDRDTEAFF. DNA of the CDR3: TGTGCCACCCTGAACCGGGACAGGGACACTGAAGCTTTCTTT.

This clone appeared many times. The chain carries TRBV5-1 and TRBJ1-2; no reliable D call. V shed 4 bases and J shed 7 bases, with 17 bases lying between them. CDR3 length: 14 residues. Germline V CDR1 and CDR2: SGHRS, YFSETQ. The CDR3 coding sequence is TGCGCCAGCAGCGCGTCGGATTCTCGAGGTGGCTACACCTTC. Translation gives CASSASDSRGGYTF.

J is TRBJ1-5 and V is TRBV21-1; TRBD1 reflects the table's D call only, with no check against the DNA. TRBV21-1 is shown as a pseudogene. The CDR3 loop spans 18 amino acids. The CDR3 protein is CASSKEKRTGESNQPQHF. The CDR3 DNA reads as TGTGCCAGCAGCAAAGAAAAGAGGACAGGGGAGAGCAATCAGCCCCAGCATTTT.

V gene TRBV5-4 combines with J gene TRBJ2-7; TRBD1 agrees at 10 bases. The V segment lost 0 bases and the J segment 3 bases; nucleotides outside the gene matches: 3. Per germline, CDR1 SGHNT and CDR2 YYREEE (reference sequence). CDR3 size: 15 residues. CDR3 bases: TGTGCCAGCAGCTTGGGGGACAGGGGTTTCTACGAGCAGTACTTC. It is translated as CASSLGDRGFYEQYF.